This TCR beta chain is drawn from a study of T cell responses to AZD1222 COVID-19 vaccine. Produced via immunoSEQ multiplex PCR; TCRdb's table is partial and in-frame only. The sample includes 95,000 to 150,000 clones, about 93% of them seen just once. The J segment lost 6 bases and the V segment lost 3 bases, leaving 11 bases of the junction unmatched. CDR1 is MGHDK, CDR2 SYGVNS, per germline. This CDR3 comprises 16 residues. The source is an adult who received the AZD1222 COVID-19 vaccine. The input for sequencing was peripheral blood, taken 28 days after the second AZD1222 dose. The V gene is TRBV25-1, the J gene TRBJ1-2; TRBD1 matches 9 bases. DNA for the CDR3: TGTGCCAGCAGTGATTTCACAGACAGGGGGTTAGATGGCTACACCTTC. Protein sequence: CASSDFTDRGLDGYTF.